This T cell receptor beta chain is drawn from a study of CD8+ T cells in alopecia areata. Whole-study context: Treated individuals took tofacitinib by mouth, 5 to 10 mg twice daily.

Reverse transcribed after extraction, RNA yielded cDNA as the sequencing template. Using immunoSEQ multiplex PCR, the repertoire was profiled, and TCRdb retains in-frame clones only, with some absent. The sample has 140,000 to 150,000 clones; around three fifths are singletons. T lymphocytes (CD4+ and CD8+) were sorted from PBMCs. Trimming took off 1 base at V and 2 bases at J, with 5 bases between the two ends. The CDR3 is 13 residues long. Germline V gives CDR1 MGHRA, CDR2 YSYEKL. This clonotype was obtained from a human donor with alopecia areata. The chain links TRBV4-1 to TRBJ2-5, with D uncertain. Material: CD4+ T cells sorted from blood, obtained at week 0. The CDR3 region has the DNA TGCGCCAGCAGCCAAGCTCAGCAAGAGACCCAGTACTTC. This translates into CASSQAQQETQYF.